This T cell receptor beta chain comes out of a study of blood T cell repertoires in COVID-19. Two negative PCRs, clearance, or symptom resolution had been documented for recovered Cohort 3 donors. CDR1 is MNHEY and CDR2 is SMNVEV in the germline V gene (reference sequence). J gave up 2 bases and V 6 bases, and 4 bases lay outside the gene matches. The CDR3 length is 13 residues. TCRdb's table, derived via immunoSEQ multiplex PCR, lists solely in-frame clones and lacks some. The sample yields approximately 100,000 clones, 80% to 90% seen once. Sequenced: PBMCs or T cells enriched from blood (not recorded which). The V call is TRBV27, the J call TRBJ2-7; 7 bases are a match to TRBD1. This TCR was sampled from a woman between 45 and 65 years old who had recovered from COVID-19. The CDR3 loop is CASRGDRAYEQYF. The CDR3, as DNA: TGTGCCAGCAGAGGGGACAGAGCCTACGAGCAGTACTTC.